Below, 12 T cell receptor beta chains from the same sample are listed, as sequenced in a study of CD8+ T cells in alopecia areata (dated by TCRdb to about 2018). Receptors were amplified or captured by the immunoSEQ multiplex PCR assay. RNA was extracted from all samples and reverse transcribed into cDNA, which served as template for TCR sequencing. The immuneACCESS repertoire file appears here via TCRdb, limited to in-frame rearrangements. These files lack a portion of the clones; in checked studies, under half of the deficit traces to unresolved V genes, and the cause of the others is not known. Present in this sample are 150,000 to 250,000 clones, 58% of which were seen just once. Together, the top ten hold 5% to 6% of the sample. The sample's time point label, decoded: 20 to 30 weeks on oral tofacitinib. The treatment or condition label corresponds to: oral pan-JAK inhibitor, 5-10 mg twice daily.

This material consisted of CD4+ T cells sorted from blood, taken at week 24, from a patient treated with tofacitinib. The receptors derive from a human donor with alopecia areata.

The genes are TRBV5-6 and TRBJ2-6, with D possibly matching TRBD2 (5 bases). This CDR3 has 19 amino acids. Trimming removed 2 bases at V and 2 bases at J, with 20 bases between. Germline assignment: CDR1 SGHDT and CDR2 YYEEEE. The DNA of the CDR3 is TGTGCCAGCAGCTTAGGACTGAACTCATATGGGACTGGGGCCAACGTCCTGACTTTC. It yields the protein CASSLGLNSYGTGANVLTF.

J is TRBJ1-2 and V is TRBV5-1; D not resolved. The CDR3 is 13 amino acids. CDR1 SGHRS and CDR2 YFSETQ come from the germline V gene. V lost 4 bases, J lost 7 bases, and 14 bases lay in between. The CDR3 spells CASSPGTERGYTF. For the CDR3, the DNA is TGCGCCAGCAGCCCAGGAACGGAGCGTGGCTACACCTTC.

The chain uses TRBV9 and TRBJ1-2; the D gene is possibly TRBD1 (5 bases). The V end was cut by 0 bases, the J end by 5 bases, with 8 bases between. CDR3 size: 13 residues. Germline CDR1 SGDLS, CDR2 YYNGEE. The CDR3, as DNA: TGTGCCAGCAGCGTAGGACAGTTGTATGGCTACACCTTC. Amino acids: CASSVGQLYGYTF.

The J gene is TRBJ1-2, the V gene TRBV2, with D possibly being TRBD1 (6 bases). V shed 6 bases and J shed 7 bases, with 15 bases lying between them. From germline, CDR1 is SNHLY and CDR2 FYNNEI. This CDR3 has 13 residues. The CDR3 reads CASRTQGSPGYTF. CDR3 DNA sequence: TGTGCCAGCAGGACACAGGGTTCCCCTGGCTACACCTTC.

The rearrangement joins TRBV29-1 to TRBJ2-7; weak D call: TRBD1 (6 bases). Germline lookup yields CDR1 SQVTM and CDR2 ANQGSEA. V was pared by 4 bases and J by 0 bases, with 13 bases between. The CDR3 length is 14 residues. The chain's CDR3 is CSVGGDTHSYEQYF. The DNA of the CDR3 is TGCAGCGTTGGAGGGGACACGCACTCCTACGAGCAGTACTTC.

V gene TRBV27 combines with J gene TRBJ2-7, with 10 bases that match TRBD2. CDR1 and CDR2 (germline): MNHEY, SMNVEV (reference sequence). Trimming at V came to 3 bases and at J to 4 bases, leaving 9 bases not matched to a gene. CDR3 size: 16 residues. CDR3 in amino acids: CASSLPRSGRVYEQYF. In DNA, the CDR3 is TGTGCCAGCAGTTTGCCCAGGAGCGGGAGGGTTTACGAGCAGTACTTC.

This clone was seen a few times. This sequence joins TRBV10-3 and TRBJ2-3; 7 nucleotides line up with TRBD2. Germline V gene lookup returns CDR1 ENHRY and CDR2 SYGVKD. The CDR3 consists of 13 residues. V was clipped by 3 bases and J by 4 bases; unmatched bases: 1. The CDR3 sequence: CAISDRGADTQYF. The DNA of the CDR3 is TGTGCCATCAGTGACCGGGGGGCAGATACGCAGTATTTT.

This clone was counted between two and nine times. This chain connects TRBV5-1 to TRBJ2-2, with no clear D. The ends were cut back, 0 bases at V and 1 base at J, with 4 bases in the middle. Germline values: CDR1 SGHRS, CDR2 YFSETQ. The CDR3 is 14 amino acids. CDR3: CASSLEWNTGELFF. CDR3 nucleotide sequence: TGCGCCAGCAGCTTGGAGTGGAACACCGGGGAGCTGTTTTTT.

This clone showed up just once. The V call is TRBV2, the J call TRBJ2-1, with 11 positions matching TRBD2. The J segment lost 4 bases and the V segment lost 1 base, leaving 9 bases of the junction unmatched. Germline values: CDR1 SNHLY, CDR2 FYNNEI. This CDR3 has 18 residues. CDR3: CASSEGPRLAGSYNEQFF. The DNA of the CDR3 is TGTGCCAGCAGTGAAGGCCCCCGACTAGCGGGAAGTTACAATGAGCAGTTCTTC.

V is TRBV7-2 and J is TRBJ2-7; 14 bases are shared with TRBD2. There are 15 residues in the CDR3. J was trimmed by 6 bases and V by 3 bases; bases with no gene match: 4. CDR1 and CDR2 from the germline V gene are SGHTA and FQGNSA. The DNA for the CDR3 is TGTGCCAGCAGCTTCCAGGGACTAGCGGGAGTCGAGCAGTACTTC. Translating gives CASSFQGLAGVEQYF.

The chain carries TRBV30 and TRBJ2-1; D may be TRBD2 (5 bases). The CDR3 length is 15 residues. Germline CDR1 is GTSNPN and CDR2 is SVGIG (reference sequence). The V end was cut by 3 bases, the J end by 3 bases, with 15 bases between. The CDR3 region has the DNA TGTGCCTGGAGGGTCGGGCGGGTGAACTACAATGAGCAGTTCTTC. Its translation is CAWRVGRVNYNEQFF.

In DNA form, the CDR3 reads TGTGCCAGCAGCTTGAACAGCAACGGCTACACCTTC. Its protein is CASSLNSNGYTF. The chain recombines TRBV5-6 with TRBJ1-2, with D hard to call. CDR3 length equals 12 residues. Germline V gene lookup returns CDR1 SGHDT and CDR2 YYEEEE. Deletions cut 1 base from V and 8 bases from J, with 9 bases between.